This is a list of T cell receptor beta chains from one sample in a study of blood T cell repertoires in COVID-19. Sequencing was performed with immunoSEQ multiplex PCR; in TCRdb, only in-frame clones are kept and a portion is missing. This table holds tens of thousands of clones, approximately 90% found once. The sample consisted of peripheral blood. The receptors here all came from a human donor in a cohort sampled during active COVID-19. Both conserved end residues are part of each CDR3. D genes are given only for firm matches. The size field is filled for only some rows; it gives once, few, many or a size class.

v_call	j_call	d_call	clone_size	cdr3_length	cdr3_nt	cdr3_aa
TRBV5-1	TRBJ1-1	NA	NA	15	TGCGCCAGCAGCCGAGGATCGGTCGGGAACACTGAAGCTTTCTTT	CASSRGSVGNTEAFF
TRBV9	TRBJ2-1	NA	NA	18	TGTGCCAGCAGCGTAGGACTAGGGGGGCGGGGGCCCCACAATGAGCAGTTCTTC	CASSVGLGGRGPHNEQFF
TRBV29-1	TRBJ2-2	TRBD1	NA	16	TGCAGCGTCAGATCCCCCGGACAGGGCACCACCGGGGAGCTGTTTTTT	CSVRSPGQGTTGELFF
TRBV6-5	TRBJ2-1	NA	NA	10	TGTGCCACTATGGTCGATGAGCAGTTCTTC	CATMVDEQFF
TRBV4-1	TRBJ2-2	TRBD2	NA	14	TGCGCCAGCAGCCAAGTCGGGGGGGCCGGGGAGCTGTTTTTT	CASSQVGGAGELFF
TRBV5-8	TRBJ1-6	NA	NA	15	TGTGCCAGCAGTCACAATCAGGGGTTTGGTTCACCCCTCCACTTT	CASSHNQGFGSPLHF
TRBV6-6	TRBJ1-2	NA	NA	14	TGTGCCAGCAGTCCACCCGGGACAAGCTATGGCTACACCTTC	CASSPPGTSYGYTF
TRBV7-3	TRBJ1-4	NA	NA	14	TGTGCCAGCAGCGCAGGGTCTCCGGGTGAAAAACTGTTTTTT	CASSAGSPGEKLFF
TRBV15	TRBJ2-2	NA	once	17	TGTGCCACCAGCAGACTAGCGCCTTACCCGAACACCGGGGAGCTGTTTTTT	CATSRLAPYPNTGELFF
TRBV6-4	TRBJ1-2	NA	NA	15	TGTGCCAGCAGTGACCAAGACACCCCTAACTATGGCTACACCTTC	CASSDQDTPNYGYTF
TRBV27	TRBJ1-5	NA	NA	14	TGTGCCAGCAGTTTCCTCGACAGGAATCAGCCCCAGCATTTT	CASSFLDRNQPQHF
TRBV19	TRBJ2-2	TRBD1	once	18	TGTGCCAGTACTCCTGGACAGGGGCGAGGGGGTTACCCCGGGGAGCTGTTTTTT	CASTPGQGRGGYPGELFF
TRBV6-1	TRBJ1-3	NA	NA	20	TGTGCCAGCAGTGAGAGATTCTCCCCACTTACCCCACTCTCTGGAAACACCATATATTTT	CASSERFSPLTPLSGNTIYF
TRBV3-1/TRBV3-2	TRBJ2-1	NA	NA	13	TGTGCCAGCAGCCAAGTTCAGGGCAATGAACAGTTCTTC	CASSQVQGNEQFF
TRBV19	TRBJ2-1	NA	NA	16	TGTGCCAGTAGTCAAGTCAGGGGGGTCACCTACAATGAGCAGTTCTTC	CASSQVRGVTYNEQFF
TRBV10-3	TRBJ2-1	NA	NA	12	TGTGCCACCACCGCGGGATACAATGAGCAGTTCTTC	CATTAGYNEQFF
TRBV7-9	TRBJ1-1	NA	once	14	TGTGCCAGCAGCTGGGAGGACTCGAACACTGAAGCTTTCTTT	CASSWEDSNTEAFF
TRBV6-2/TRBV6-3	TRBJ2-3	TRBD1	NA	16	TGTGCCAGCAGTTACTCGGCAGGGGGCTCGCTGGATACGCAGTATTTT	CASSYSAGGSLDTQYF
TRBV2	TRBJ2-5	TRBD2	once	15	TGTGCCAGCGGGAAACTAGCGGGAGGGCGGGAGACCCAGTACTTC	CASGKLAGGRETQYF
TRBV14	TRBJ2-2	NA	NA	14	TGTGCCAGCAGCCGCGGCACCCTCACCGGGGAGCTGTTTTTT	CASSRGTLTGELFF
TRBV2	TRBJ2-1	NA	NA	15	TGTGCCAGCAGTGATAACTCAAACCTCCTTATAGAGCAGTTCTTC	CASSDNSNLLIEQFF
TRBV11-2	TRBJ2-1	TRBD2	NA	13	TGTGCCAGCAGCTTAGACCTCGCGGGGGGCCAGTTCTTC	CASSLDLAGGQFF
TRBV3-1/TRBV3-2	TRBJ1-2	NA	few	14	TGTGCCAGCAGCCCCACCTGGAGGACCTATGGCTACACCTTC	CASSPTWRTYGYTF
TRBV6-6	TRBJ1-2	NA	NA	13	TGTGCCAGCAGCCCCCGACAGATTCCTGGCTACACCTTC	CASSPRQIPGYTF
TRBV5-1	TRBJ2-3	TRBD1	NA	16	TGCGCCAGCAGCTGGCCGGGGACAGGCGGCACAGATACGCAGTATTTT	CASSWPGTGGTDTQYF
TRBV7-2	TRBJ2-1	TRBD2	NA	14	TGTGCCAGCGGCGGACTAGCGGGAGTCTATGAGCAGTTCTTC	CASGGLAGVYEQFF
TRBV5-4	TRBJ2-4	TRBD2	once	18	TGTGCCAGCAGCAACGTTAGGGGGGTGGGGACTAGCGGGATTTTTCAGTACTTC	CASSNVRGVGTSGIFQYF
TRBV5-1	TRBJ2-1	NA	NA	14	TGCGCCAGCAGCTTTAATATATGGGCGAATGAGCAGTTCTTC	CASSFNIWANEQFF
TRBV5-4	TRBJ1-2	NA	NA	14	TGTGCCAGCAGCTCTAGGGGGGGAAACTATGGCTACACCTTC	CASSSRGGNYGYTF
TRBV3-1/TRBV3-2	TRBJ2-5	TRBD2	NA	15	TGTGCCAGCAGCCCCTTAGCGGGGACCCAAGAGACCCAGTACTTC	CASSPLAGTQETQYF
TRBV2	TRBJ1-5	TRBD1	NA	15	TGTGCCAGCAGCGGGACAGTTGATAGCAATCAGCCCCAGCATTTT	CASSGTVDSNQPQHF
TRBV9	TRBJ2-3	TRBD2	NA	15	TGTGCCAGCAGCGCCGGACTAGCGGGCACAGATACGCAGTATTTT	CASSAGLAGTDTQYF
TRBV7-2	TRBJ1-2	NA	NA	15	TGTGCCAGCAGCTTAGGCGGCAGTCGTTGGGATGGCTACACCTTC	CASSLGGSRWDGYTF
TRBV4-3	TRBJ1-5	TRBD1	NA	16	TGCGCCAGCAGCCAAGATTTACGACAGGGGAATCAGCCCCAGCATTTT	CASSQDLRQGNQPQHF
TRBV5-6	TRBJ1-4	TRBD1	NA	16	TGTGCCAGCAGCTTGGCTCAGGGGGGTCCAGACAGGAAACTGTTTTTT	CASSLAQGGPDRKLFF
TRBV7-9	TRBJ2-1	TRBD2	NA	13	TGTGCCGGAGGGACTAGCGGAGCGAATGAGCAGTTCTTC	CAGGTSGANEQFF
TRBV4-3	TRBJ1-1	NA	NA	13	TGCGCCAGCAGCTCACAGGAGAACACTGAAGCTTTCTTT	CASSSQENTEAFF
TRBV7-6	TRBJ1-2	NA	NA	15	TGTGCCAGCAGCCTCGGGGGAATCGGTGGCTATGGCTACACCTTC	CASSLGGIGGYGYTF
TRBV5-5	TRBJ2-2	NA	NA	15	TGTGCCAGCAGCTGGGACGGGAGTCGATACGGGGAGCTGTTTTTT	CASSWDGSRYGELFF
TRBV7-2	TRBJ2-3	TRBD2	few	14	TGTGCCAGCAGCTTACTAGCGGGAACCGATACGCAGTATTTT	CASSLLAGTDTQYF
TRBV5-1	TRBJ1-4	NA	NA	12	TGCGCCAGCAGCTTGCAGGGCCTACGACTGTTTTTT	CASSLQGLRLFF
TRBV5-3	TRBJ1-1	NA	NA	11	TGTGCCAGAAGCCGGACAGCTGAAGCTTTCTTT	CARSRTAEAFF
TRBV5-6	TRBJ1-2	TRBD1	NA	13	TGTGCCAGCAGCTTACCCGCCCGGGACAGGGTAGTCTTC	CASSLPARDRVVF
TRBV18	TRBJ1-1	TRBD1	few	16	TGTGCCAGCTCACCTGGGACAGGGCCCTCGAACACTGAAGCTTTCTTT	CASSPGTGPSNTEAFF
TRBV9	TRBJ2-1	TRBD1	few	14	TGTGCCAGCAGCGTAAGACAGGGTTCCGAAGAGCAGTTCTTC	CASSVRQGSEEQFF
TRBV5-1	TRBJ2-2	NA	NA	13	TGCGCCAGCAGCACCACAACGACCGGGGAGCTGTTTTTT	CASSTTTTGELFF
TRBV15	TRBJ1-3	NA	once	13	TGTGCCACCAGCAGAGATACAGTGAACACCATATATTTT	CATSRDTVNTIYF
TRBV6-5	TRBJ1-2	NA	NA	13	TGTGCCAGCAGTTATGGGCACGGGGGGTGGTCCACCTTC	CASSYGHGGWSTF
TRBV7-2	TRBJ2-1	NA	NA	19	TGTGCCAGCAGCTTATCTGGGAGAGGCGGATCGTTACCCTACAATGAGCAGTTCTTC	CASSLSGRGGSLPYNEQFF
TRBV18	TRBJ2-2	TRBD1	NA	15	TGTGCCAGCTCGCCTGTTACAGGGGGAGCCGGGGAGCTGTTTTTT	CASSPVTGGAGELFF
TRBV5-1	TRBJ2-3	NA	NA	15	TGCGCCAGCAGCTTGGCCGGGGTACACACAGATACGCAGTATTTT	CASSLAGVHTDTQYF
TRBV9	TRBJ1-1	NA	NA	12	TGTGCCAGCAGCGTAGTAGGAGGGAGAGCTTTCTTT	CASSVVGGRAFF
TRBV27	TRBJ1-2	TRBD1	NA	13	TGTGCCAGCAGTCCAGACAGGGGGCACGGCTACACCTTC	CASSPDRGHGYTF